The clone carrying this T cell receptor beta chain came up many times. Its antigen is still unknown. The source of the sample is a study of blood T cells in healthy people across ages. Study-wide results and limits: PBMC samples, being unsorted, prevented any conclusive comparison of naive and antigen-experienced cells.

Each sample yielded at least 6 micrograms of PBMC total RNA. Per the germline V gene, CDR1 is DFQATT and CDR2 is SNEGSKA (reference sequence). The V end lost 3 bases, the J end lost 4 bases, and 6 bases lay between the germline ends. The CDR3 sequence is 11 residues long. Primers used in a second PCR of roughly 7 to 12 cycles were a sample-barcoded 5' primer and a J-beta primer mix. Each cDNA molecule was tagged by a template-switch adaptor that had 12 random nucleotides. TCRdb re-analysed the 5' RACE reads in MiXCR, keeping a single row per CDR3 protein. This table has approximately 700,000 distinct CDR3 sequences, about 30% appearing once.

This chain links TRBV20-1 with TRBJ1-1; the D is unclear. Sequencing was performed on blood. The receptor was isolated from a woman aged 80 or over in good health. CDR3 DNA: TGCAGTGCTAGGAGCACCACTGAAGCTTTCTTT. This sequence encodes CSARSTTEAFF.